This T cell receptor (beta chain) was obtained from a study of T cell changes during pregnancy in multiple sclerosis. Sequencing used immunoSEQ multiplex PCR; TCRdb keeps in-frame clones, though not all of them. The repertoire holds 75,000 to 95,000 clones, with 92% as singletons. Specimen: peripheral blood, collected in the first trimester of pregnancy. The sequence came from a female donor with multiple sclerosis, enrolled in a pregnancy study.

The CDR3 here is CASSVTGVEAFF. In DNA form, the CDR3 reads TGTGCCAGCAGTGTCACCGGGGTTGAAGCTTTCTTT. This chain connects TRBV2 to TRBJ1-1; D ambiguous. The CDR3 has 12 amino acids. The germline V gene has CDR1 SNHLY and CDR2 FYNNEI. V lost 4 bases and J 7 bases, leaving 10 bases between the germline ends.